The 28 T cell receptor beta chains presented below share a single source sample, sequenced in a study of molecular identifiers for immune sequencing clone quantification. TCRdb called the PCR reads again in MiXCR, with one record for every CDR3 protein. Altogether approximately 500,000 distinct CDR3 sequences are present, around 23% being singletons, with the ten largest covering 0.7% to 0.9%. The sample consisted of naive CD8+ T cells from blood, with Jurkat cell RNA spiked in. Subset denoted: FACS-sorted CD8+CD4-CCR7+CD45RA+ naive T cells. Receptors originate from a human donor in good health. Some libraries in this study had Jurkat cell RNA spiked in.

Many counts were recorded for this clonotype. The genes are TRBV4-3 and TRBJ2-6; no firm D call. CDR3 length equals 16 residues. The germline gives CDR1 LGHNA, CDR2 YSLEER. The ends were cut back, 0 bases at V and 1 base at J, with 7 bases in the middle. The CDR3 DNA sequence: TGCGCCAGCAGCCAAGAATGGCGGTCTGGGGCCAACGTCCTGACTTTC. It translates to CASSQEWRSGANVLTF.

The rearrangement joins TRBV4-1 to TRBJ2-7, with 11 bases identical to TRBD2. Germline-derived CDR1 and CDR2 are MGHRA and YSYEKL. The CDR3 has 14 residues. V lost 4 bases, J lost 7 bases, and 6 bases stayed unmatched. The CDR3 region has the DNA TGCGCCAGCAGCCCGACTAGCGGGATCTTGGAGCAGTACTTC. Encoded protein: CASSPTSGILEQYF.

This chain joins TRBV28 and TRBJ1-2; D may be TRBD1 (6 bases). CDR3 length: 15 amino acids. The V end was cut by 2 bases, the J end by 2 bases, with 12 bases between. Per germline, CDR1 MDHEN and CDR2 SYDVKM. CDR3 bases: TGTGCCAGCAGTTTAGTGGCAGGGGAAAACTATGGCTACACCTTC. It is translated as CASSLVAGENYGYTF.

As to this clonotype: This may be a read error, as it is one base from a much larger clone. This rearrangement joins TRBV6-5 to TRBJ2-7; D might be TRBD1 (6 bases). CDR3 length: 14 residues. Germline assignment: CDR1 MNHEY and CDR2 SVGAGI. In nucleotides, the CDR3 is TGTGCCAGCAGTTACAAGACAGGATACTACGGGCAGTACTTC. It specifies CASSYKTGYYGQYF.

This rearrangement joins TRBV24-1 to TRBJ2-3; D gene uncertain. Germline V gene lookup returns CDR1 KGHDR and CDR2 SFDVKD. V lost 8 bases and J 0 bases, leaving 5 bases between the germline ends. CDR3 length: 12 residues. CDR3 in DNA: TGTGCCACCAAAGGTAGCACAGATACGCAGTATTTT. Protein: CATKGSTDTQYF.

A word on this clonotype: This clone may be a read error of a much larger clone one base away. CDR3 in amino acids: CASIEPGTNEAFF. The CDR3 DNA reads as TGTGCCAGCATAGAACCGGGGACTAATGAAGCTTTCTTT. The chain carries TRBV5-4 and TRBJ1-1, with a tentative D call TRBD1 (5 bases). V gave up 6 bases and J gave up 7 bases, with 16 bases separating them. This CDR3 contains 13 residues. CDR1 and CDR2 from the germline V gene are SGHNT and YYREEE (reference sequence).

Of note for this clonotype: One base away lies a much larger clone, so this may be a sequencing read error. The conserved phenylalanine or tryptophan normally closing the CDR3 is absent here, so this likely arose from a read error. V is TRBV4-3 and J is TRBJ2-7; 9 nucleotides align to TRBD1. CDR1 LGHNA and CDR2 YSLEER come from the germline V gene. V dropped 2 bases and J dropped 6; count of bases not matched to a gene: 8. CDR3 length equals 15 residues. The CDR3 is CASSQYRDREIEQYL. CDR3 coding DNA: TGCGCCAGCAGCCAATACCGGGACAGGGAAATCGAGCAGTACCTC.

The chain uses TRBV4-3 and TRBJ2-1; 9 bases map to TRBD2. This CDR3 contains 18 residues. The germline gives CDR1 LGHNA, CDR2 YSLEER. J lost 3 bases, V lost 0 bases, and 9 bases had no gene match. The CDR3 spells CASSQEVRGLALYNEQFF. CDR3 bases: TGCGCCAGCAGCCAAGAGGTCCGGGGACTAGCACTCTACAATGAGCAGTTCTTC.

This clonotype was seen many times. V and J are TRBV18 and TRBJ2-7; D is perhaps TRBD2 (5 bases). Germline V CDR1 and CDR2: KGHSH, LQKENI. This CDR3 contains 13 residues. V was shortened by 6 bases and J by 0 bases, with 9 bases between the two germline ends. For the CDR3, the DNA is TGTGCCAGCTCCACCGGGGACTCCTACGAGCAGTACTTC. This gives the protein CASSTGDSYEQYF. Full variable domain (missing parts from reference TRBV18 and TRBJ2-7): NAGVMQNPRHLVRRRGQEARLRCSPMKGHSHVYWYRQLPEEGLKFMVYLQKENIIDESGMPKERFSAEFPKEGPSILRIQQVVRGDSAAYFCASSTGDSYEQYFGPGTRLTVT.

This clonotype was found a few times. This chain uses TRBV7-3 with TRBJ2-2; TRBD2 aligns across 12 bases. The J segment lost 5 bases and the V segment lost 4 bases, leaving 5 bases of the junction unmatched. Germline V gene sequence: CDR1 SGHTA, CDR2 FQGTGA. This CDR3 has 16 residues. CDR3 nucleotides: TGTGCCAGCAGCTCTACTAGCGGGGGGTTTACCGGGGAGCTGTTTTTT. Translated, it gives CASSSTSGGFTGELFF.

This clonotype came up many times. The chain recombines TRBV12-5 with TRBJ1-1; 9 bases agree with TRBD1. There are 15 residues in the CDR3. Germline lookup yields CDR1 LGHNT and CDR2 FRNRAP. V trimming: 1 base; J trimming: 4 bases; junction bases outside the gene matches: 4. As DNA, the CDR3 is TGTGCTAGTGGTTTGGCTAAGACAGGGGGCACTGAAGCTTTCTTT. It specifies CASGLAKTGGTEAFF.

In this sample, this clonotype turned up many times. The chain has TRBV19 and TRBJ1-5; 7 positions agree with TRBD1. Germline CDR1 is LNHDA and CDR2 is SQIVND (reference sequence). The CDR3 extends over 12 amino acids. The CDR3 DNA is TGTGCGGGGAAGACAGGGAATCAGCCCCAGCATTTT. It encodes CAGKTGNQPQHF.

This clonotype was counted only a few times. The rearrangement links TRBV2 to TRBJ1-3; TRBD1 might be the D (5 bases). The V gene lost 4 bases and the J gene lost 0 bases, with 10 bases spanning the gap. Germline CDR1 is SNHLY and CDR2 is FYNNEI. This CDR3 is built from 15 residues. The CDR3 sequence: CASSVSGVSGNTIYF. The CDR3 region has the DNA TGTGCCAGCAGTGTCTCGGGGGTCTCTGGAAACACCATATATTTT. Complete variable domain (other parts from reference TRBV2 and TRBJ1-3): EPEVTQTPSHQVTQMGQEVILRCVPISNHLYFYWYRQILGQKVEFLVSFYNNEISEKSEIFDDQFSVERPDGSNFTLKIRSTKLEDSAMYFCASSVSGVSGNTIYFGEGSWLTVV.

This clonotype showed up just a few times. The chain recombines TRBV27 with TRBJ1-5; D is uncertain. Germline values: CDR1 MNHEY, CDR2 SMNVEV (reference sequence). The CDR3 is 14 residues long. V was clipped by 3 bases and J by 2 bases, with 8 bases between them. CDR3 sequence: CASSFGVRNQPQHF. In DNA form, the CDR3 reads TGTGCCAGCAGTTTTGGGGTGCGCAATCAGCCCCAGCATTTT.

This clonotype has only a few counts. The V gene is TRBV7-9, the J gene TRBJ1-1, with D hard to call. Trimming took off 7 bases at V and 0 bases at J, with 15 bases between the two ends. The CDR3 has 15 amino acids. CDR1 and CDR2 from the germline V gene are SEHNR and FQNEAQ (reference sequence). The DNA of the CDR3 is TGTGCCAGCATCCTATATCAAGATATGAACACTGAAGCTTTCTTT. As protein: CASILYQDMNTEAFF.

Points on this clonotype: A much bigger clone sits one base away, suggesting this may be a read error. CDR3 region: CASSSFLANTEAFF. CDR3 in DNA: TGTGCCAGCAGCTCCTTTTTAGCTAACACTGAAGCTTTCTTT. The chain has TRBV6-5 and TRBJ1-1; D is unclear. CDR1 is MNHEY and CDR2 is SVGAGI in the germline V gene. Deletions cut 6 bases from V and 2 bases from J, with 13 bases between. This CDR3 has 14 residues.

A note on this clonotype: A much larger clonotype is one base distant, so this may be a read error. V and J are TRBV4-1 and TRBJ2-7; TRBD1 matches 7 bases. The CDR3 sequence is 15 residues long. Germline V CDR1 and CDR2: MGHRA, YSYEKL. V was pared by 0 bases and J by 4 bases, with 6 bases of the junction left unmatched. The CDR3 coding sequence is TGCGCCAGCAGCCAAGATGACAGGGCCACTTACGAGCAGTACTTC. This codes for CASSQDDRATYEQYF.

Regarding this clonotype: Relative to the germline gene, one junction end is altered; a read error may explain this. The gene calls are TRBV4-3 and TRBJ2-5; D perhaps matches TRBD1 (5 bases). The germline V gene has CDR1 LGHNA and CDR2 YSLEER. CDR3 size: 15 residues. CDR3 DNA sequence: TGCGCCAGCAGCCAAGATAGGGCAGGACAAGGGACCCAGTACTTC. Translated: CASSQDRAGQGTQYF.

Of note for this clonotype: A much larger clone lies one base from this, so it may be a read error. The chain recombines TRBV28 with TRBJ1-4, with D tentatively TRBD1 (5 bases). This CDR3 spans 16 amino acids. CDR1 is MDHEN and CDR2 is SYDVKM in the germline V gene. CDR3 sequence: CASSLYQGATNEKLIF. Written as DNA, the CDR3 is TGTGCCAGCAGTTTATATCAGGGCGCAACTAATGAAAAACTGATTTTT.

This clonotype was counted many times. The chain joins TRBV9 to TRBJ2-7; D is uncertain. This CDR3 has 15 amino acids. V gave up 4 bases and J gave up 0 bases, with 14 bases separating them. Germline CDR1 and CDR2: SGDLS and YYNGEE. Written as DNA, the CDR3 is TGTGCCAGCAGCCCCCGCGGTACGTACTCCTACGAGCAGTACTTC. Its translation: CASSPRGTYSYEQYF.

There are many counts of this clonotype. In nucleotides, the CDR3 is TGTGCCAGCAGCCAAGACAGGGATACGCAGTATTTT. Its protein is CASSQDRDTQYF. J is TRBJ2-3 and V is TRBV7-9; a weak D match, TRBD1 (6 bases). Germline V gives CDR1 SEHNR, CDR2 FQNEAQ (reference sequence). This CDR3 region has 12 residues. V was shortened by 5 bases and J by 6 bases, with 9 bases between the two germline ends.

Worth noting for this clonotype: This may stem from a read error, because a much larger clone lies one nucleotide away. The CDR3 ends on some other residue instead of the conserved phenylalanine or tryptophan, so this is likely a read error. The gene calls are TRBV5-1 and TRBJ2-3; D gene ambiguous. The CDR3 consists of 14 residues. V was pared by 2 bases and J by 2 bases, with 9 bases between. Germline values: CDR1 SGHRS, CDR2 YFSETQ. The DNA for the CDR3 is TGCGCCAGCAGCTTCTTATTTGACACAGATACGCAGTATCTT. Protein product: CASSFLFDTDTQYL.

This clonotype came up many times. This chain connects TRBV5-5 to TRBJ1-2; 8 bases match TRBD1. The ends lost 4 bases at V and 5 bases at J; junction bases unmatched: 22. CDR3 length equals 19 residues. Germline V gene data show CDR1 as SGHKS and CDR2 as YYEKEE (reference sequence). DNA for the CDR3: TGTGCCAGCAGCGAACCAACAGGGGGGGTCACTCCGGCGGATTATGGCTACACCTTC. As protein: CASSEPTGGVTPADYGYTF.

CDR3 in DNA: TGCAGTGCGGGCGACAGCCTCCGGGGAGAGACCCAGTACTTC. As protein: CSAGDSLRGETQYF. The chain recombines TRBV20-1 with TRBJ2-5; D is perhaps TRBD1 or TRBD2 (5 bases each). The CDR3 sequence is 14 residues long. CDR1 is DFQATT, CDR2 SNEGSKA, per germline (reference sequence). V was trimmed by 6 bases and J by 4 bases, leaving 18 bases between them.

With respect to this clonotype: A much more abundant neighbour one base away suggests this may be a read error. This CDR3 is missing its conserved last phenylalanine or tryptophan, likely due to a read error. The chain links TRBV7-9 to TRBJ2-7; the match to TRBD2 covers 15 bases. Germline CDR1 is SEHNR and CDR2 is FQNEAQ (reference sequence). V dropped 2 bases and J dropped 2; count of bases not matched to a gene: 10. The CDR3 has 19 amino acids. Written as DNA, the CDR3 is TGTGCCAGCAGCTTAACTGACGTGAGGACTAGCGGGAGGGCCTACGAGCAGTACTCC. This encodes CASSLTDVRTSGRAYEQYS.

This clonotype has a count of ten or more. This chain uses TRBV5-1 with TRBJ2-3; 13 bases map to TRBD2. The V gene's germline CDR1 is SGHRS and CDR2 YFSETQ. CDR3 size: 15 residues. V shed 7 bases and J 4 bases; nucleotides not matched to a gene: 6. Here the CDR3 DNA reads TGCGCCAGCTTACTAGCGGGAGGGCCGGCAGATACGCAGTATTTT. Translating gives CASLLAGGPADTQYF.

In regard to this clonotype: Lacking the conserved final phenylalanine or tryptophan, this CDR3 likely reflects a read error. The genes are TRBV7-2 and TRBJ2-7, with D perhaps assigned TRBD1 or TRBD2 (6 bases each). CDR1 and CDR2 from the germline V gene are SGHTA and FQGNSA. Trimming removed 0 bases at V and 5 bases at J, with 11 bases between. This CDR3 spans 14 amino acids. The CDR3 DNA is TGTGCCAGCAGCTTAGCCCGAGGGGGGCACGAGCAGTACCTC. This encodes CASSLARGGHEQYL.

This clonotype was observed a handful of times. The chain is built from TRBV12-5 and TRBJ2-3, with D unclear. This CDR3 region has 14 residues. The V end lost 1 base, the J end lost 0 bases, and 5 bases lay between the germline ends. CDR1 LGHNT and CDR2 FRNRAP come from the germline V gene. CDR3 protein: CASGLEGSTDTQYF. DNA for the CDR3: TGTGCTAGTGGTTTGGAAGGGAGCACAGATACGCAGTATTTT.